This paragraph reports one T cell receptor (beta chain). What it binds is not known. The source of the sample is a study of blood T cells in healthy people across ages. Overall study results and limits: Estimates of diversity drawn from one million T cells were considered underestimates.

Primed by a sample-barcoded 5' primer and a J-beta primer mix, a second PCR proceeded for 7 to 11 cycles. Every molecule of cDNA carried a tag from a template-switch adaptor with 12 random nucleotides. TCRdb processed the 5' RACE reads anew with MiXCR; each CDR3 protein has one entry. The profile shows around 580,000 distinct CDR3 sequences, more than 45% of them singletons. The study recruited healthy Caucasian donors from Russia who were aged roughly 6 to 100. Sequencing used blood. The sequence came from a man older than 75 in good health.

CDR3 bases: TGCAGTGCTAGCCGTACTGGGGCCGGGGCCGAGCAGTACTTC. This translates into CSASRTGAGAEQYF. This sequence joins TRBV20-1 and TRBJ2-7, with D perhaps being TRBD1 or TRBD2 (5 bases each). CDR1 is DFQATT, CDR2 SNEGSKA, per germline (reference sequence). Trimming took 3 bases from V and 6 from J, leaving 18 bases between them. The CDR3 runs 14 residues.